This T cell receptor (beta chain) was observed in a study of tumor-infiltrating lymphocytes in primary liver carcinoma. General study findings and limits: Because of bulk unsorted sampling, CD4+ and CD8+ repertoires were not subjected to comparison.

There are many counts of this clonotype. Its specificity is unknown. The template, about 500 ng total RNA, yielded TCR beta cDNA made with a constant-region primer. Libraries covering TCR beta were generated through three nested multiplex PCR rounds (using a slightly modified ARM-PCR). Both of the initial two PCR rounds ran for about 9 cycles and employed TRBV1-TRBV30 forward primers alongside a C-beta reverse primer. TCRdb passed the multiplex PCR reads through MiXCR, listing each CDR3 protein once. In the table there are 320,000 or so distinct CDR3 sequences, approximately 60% of which are singletons. The ends were cut back, 0 bases at V and 4 bases at J, with 18 bases in the middle. Germline V gene sequence: CDR1 MNHEY, CDR2 SVGEGT. This CDR3 contains 17 residues. Germline DNA was also extracted, with blood RNA taken from unsorted whole blood.

This sequence originates from a man in his forties or fifties with primary liver carcinoma and hepatitis B virus infection. The sample taken for sequencing was peripheral blood. The chain links TRBV6-2 or TRBV6-3 to TRBJ1-2, with D uncertain. CDR3 bases: TGTGCCAGCAGTTACTCGAGACGGAGGGCAGTAATCTATGGCTACACCTTC. Translation gives CASSYSRRRAVIYGYTF.